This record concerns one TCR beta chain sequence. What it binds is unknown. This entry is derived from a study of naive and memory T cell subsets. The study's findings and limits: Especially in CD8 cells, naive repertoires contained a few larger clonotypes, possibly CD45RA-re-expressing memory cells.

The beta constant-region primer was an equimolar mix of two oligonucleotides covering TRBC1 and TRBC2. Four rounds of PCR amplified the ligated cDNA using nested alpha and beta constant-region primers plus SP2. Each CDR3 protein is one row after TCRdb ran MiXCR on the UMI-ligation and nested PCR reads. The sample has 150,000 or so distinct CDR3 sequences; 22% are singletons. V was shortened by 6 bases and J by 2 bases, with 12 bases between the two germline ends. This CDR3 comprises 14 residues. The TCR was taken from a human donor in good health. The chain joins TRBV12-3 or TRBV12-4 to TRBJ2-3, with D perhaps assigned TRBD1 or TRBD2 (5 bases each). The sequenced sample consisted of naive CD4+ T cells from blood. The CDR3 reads CASRLGVYTDTQYF. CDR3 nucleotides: TGTGCCAGCAGACTGGGGGTTTACACAGATACGCAGTATTTT.